The sequence of this T cell receptor (beta chain) was determined in a study of cytomegalovirus exposure and HLA in healthy donors. To note about this clone: No antigen is known for it.

Study-wide points: Both high specificity and high sensitivity reportedly marked the classifier's diagnosis of cytomegalovirus status. The authors enumerated over 150 TCR beta chains as linked to cytomegalovirus.

The V gene's germline CDR1 is SNHLY and CDR2 FYNNEI. Trimming cost V 4 bases and J 4 bases, with 11 bases left between them. This CDR3 is 14 amino acids long. Nominal health characterized the donors when sampled, though unrecorded immune exposures were likely. The PCR was carried out with 60 Vbeta primers and 13 Jbeta primers. Profiling relied on immunoSEQ multiplex PCR, and the TCRdb table lists in-frame clones only, not all of them. The listing contains 150,000 to 200,000 clones. Sequencing input: PBMCs. The chain joins TRBV2 to TRBJ1-5; a weak D match, TRBD1 (6 bases). This clonotype originated in a man aged 25 to 40 in good health and CMV-seronegative. This chain's CDR3 is CASSGQVGNQPQHF. The DNA of the CDR3 is TGTGCCAGCAGTGGACAGGTGGGGAATCAGCCCCAGCATTTT.